Below, one T cell receptor beta chain is given with its context. Its antigen is not known. The CDR3 consists of 14 residues. J gave up 5 bases and V 5 bases, and 8 bases lay outside the gene matches. Germline V CDR1 and CDR2: LNHDA, SQIVND (reference sequence). TCRdb's copy holds only in-frame clones and misses some; the assay was immunoSEQ multiplex PCR. The table includes 100,000 to 150,000 clones, around nine tenths detected once. This specimen comes from a study of T cell responses to AZD1222 COVID-19 vaccine. The wider study: The analysis combined second doses at about 4 or about 12 weeks.

Study outcomes and limitations: Two AZD1222 doses significantly raised spike-specific TCR breadth and depth over controls. Mostly white British, mostly female donors; authors suggested clonal diversity may be underestimated.

The sequence was collected from an adult in good health. Sample: peripheral blood, taken on day 0 of AZD1222 vaccination. The chain carries TRBV19 and TRBJ2-5; 7 nucleotides align to TRBD2. The CDR3 DNA sequence: TGTGCCAGTAGTCCCGGGGGGATGCGGGAGACCCAGTACTTC. This sequence encodes CASSPGGMRETQYF.